This is a list of T cell receptor beta chains from one sample in a study of T cells in Graves' hyperthyroidism and ophthalmopathy. TCRdb processed the multiplex PCR reads anew with MiXCR; each CDR3 protein has one entry. The table lists about 270,000 distinct CDR3 sequences, roughly 15% of them singletons. The sample taken for sequencing was blood. Every receptor here comes from a woman aged 45 to 65 with Graves' hyperthyroidism that later progressed to Graves' ophthalmopathy. CDR3s include the opening cysteine and the closing phenylalanine or tryptophan. A D gene is named only where the DNA matches it firmly. For some rows the clone size is stated as once, few or many, or as a class when expanded; others skip it.

many | TRBJ2-3 | TRBV6-1 | NA | CASRQGRGKDTQYF | TGTGCCAGCAGACAGGGGCGGGGGAAAGATACGCAGTATTTT
many | TRBJ2-3 | TRBV28 | NA | CASRAVDSRADTQYF | TGTGCCAGCAGGGCGGTCGACAGTCGGGCAGATACGCAGTATTTT
many | TRBJ1-2 | TRBV5-1 | TRBD1 | CASSLEGQKFNYGYTF | TGCGCCAGCAGCCTGGAGGGACAGAAGTTCAACTATGGCTACACCTTC
many | TRBJ1-6 | TRBV20-1 | TRBD1 | CSASGTDINSPLHF | TGCAGTGCTAGCGGGACAGATATTAATTCACCCCTCCACTTT
many | TRBJ1-1 | TRBV5-1 | NA | CASSWTTLNTEAFF | TGCGCCAGCAGCTGGACTACTCTGAACACTGAAGCTTTCTTT
many | TRBJ2-5 | TRBV20-1 | TRBD2 | CSATGTSGEQETQYF | TGCAGTGCTACCGGGACTAGCGGGGAACAAGAGACCCAGTACTTC
many | TRBJ2-5 | TRBV20-1 | TRBD2 | CSAFALAGEETQYF | TGCAGTGCGTTCGCCCTAGCGGGAGAAGAGACCCAGTACTTC
many | TRBJ2-1 | TRBV28 | NA | CASNLQGSYNEQFF | TGTGCCAGCAATCTACAGGGTTCCTACAATGAGCAGTTCTTC
NA | TRBJ2-5 | TRBV5-6 | NA | CASSGPGGVADQETQYF | TGTGCCAGCAGCGGCCCCGGTGGGGTGGCAGACCAAGAGACCCAGTACTTC
many | TRBJ1-2 | TRBV18 | TRBD1 | CASSPLGQGRAGYGYTF | TGTGCCAGCTCACCACTCGGACAGGGCCGCGCCGGCTATGGCTACACCTTC
many | TRBJ1-1 | TRBV14 | NA | CASSQGYGVGTEAFF | TGTGCCAGCAGCCAAGGGTACGGGGTGGGGACTGAAGCTTTCTTT
many | TRBJ2-7 | TRBV2 | NA | CASSEAFRGHEQYF | TGTGCCAGCAGTGAAGCATTCCGGGGGCACGAGCAGTACTTC
many | TRBJ2-4 | TRBV7-2 | NA | CASSLVGGLAKNIQYF | TGTGCCAGCAGCTTAGTTGGGGGTCTAGCCAAAAACATTCAGTACTTC
many | TRBJ1-5 | TRBV6-1 | TRBD1 | CASTSLLTGGGQPQHF | TGTGCCAGCACCTCCCTTTTGACAGGGGGCGGTCAGCCCCAGCATTTT
NA | TRBJ2-7 | TRBV6-5 | TRBD2 | CASSYYGRASYEQYF | TGTGCCAGCAGTTACTACGGGAGGGCCTCCTACGAGCAGTACTTC
many | TRBJ2-2 | TRBV6-1 | TRBD2 | CASSDILAGTFTGELFF | TGTGCCAGCAGTGATATTCTAGCGGGCACCTTCACCGGGGAGCTGTTTTTT
many | TRBJ2-7 | TRBV6-1 | TRBD1 | CASRQGGSSYEQYF | TGTGCCAGCAGACAGGGGGGAAGCTCCTACGAGCAGTACTTC
many | TRBJ1-2 | TRBV12-3/TRBV12-4 | TRBD1 | CASSLGRGIFGYTF | TGTGCCAGCAGTTTGGGCAGGGGGATCTTTGGCTACACCTTC
many | TRBJ1-1 | TRBV2 | NA | CASSEEGQRGAFF | TGTGCCAGCAGTGAAGAGGGACAAAGAGGAGCTTTCTTT
many | TRBJ1-6 | TRBV18 | NA | CASSFAGGYNSPLHF | TGTGCCAGCTCATTTGCGGGAGGGTATAATTCACCCCTCCACTTT
NA | TRBJ1-6 | TRBV25-1 | TRBD1 | CASSAGQGSYNSPLHF | TGTGCCAGCAGTGCGGGACAGGGGTCGTATAATTCACCCCTCCACTTT
many | TRBJ2-7 | TRBV7-9 | NA | CASSGGREQYF | TGTGCCAGCAGCGGAGGGCGCGAGCAGTACTTC
many | TRBJ2-1 | TRBV20-1 | TRBD1 | CSARDRDRDYNEQFF | TGCAGTGCTAGAGACCGGGACAGGGATTACAATGAGCAGTTCTTC
once | TRBJ2-3 | TRBV5-1 | TRBD1 | CASSLALVIGTDTDTQYF | TGTGCCAGCAGCTTGGCCTTGGTTATCGGGACAGACACAGATACGCAGTATTTT
many | TRBJ2-5 | TRBV5-1 | NA | CASSLDGTGQETQYF | TGCGCCAGCAGCCTAGACGGGACTGGCCAAGAGACCCAGTACTTC
many | TRBJ2-3 | TRBV27 | NA | CASSLFPLDTQYF | TGTGCCAGCAGTTTATTTCCTCTGGATACGCAGTATTTT
many | TRBJ2-1 | TRBV24-1 | TRBD2 | CATSGGRANEQFF | TGTGCCACCAGTGGGGGGAGGGCCAATGAGCAGTTCTTC
NA | TRBJ2-2 | TRBV5-1 | TRBD2 | CASSLPSGRSRGTGELFF | TGCGCCAGCAGCTTACCTAGCGGGAGGTCCCGCGGCACCGGGGAGCTGTTTTTT
many | TRBJ2-2 | TRBV2 | NA | CASSEAGNTGELFF | TGTGCCAGCAGTGAGGCAGGGAACACCGGGGAGCTGTTTTTT
many | TRBJ2-4 | TRBV3-1 | NA | CASSQGTSRGENIQYF | TGTGCCAGCAGCCAAGGGACTAGCAGGGGGGAAAACATTCAGTACTTC
few | TRBJ2-2 | TRBV12-3/TRBV12-4 | TRBD1 | CASSRAGGGTGELFF | TGTGCCAGCAGTCGGGCAGGGGGTGGCACCGGGGAGCTGTTTTTT
NA | TRBJ1-4 | TRBV6-1 | NA | CASSRPGRGGEKLFF | TGTGCCAGCAGTCGCCCCGGCAGGGGCGGTGAAAAACTGTTTTTT
many | TRBJ2-2 | TRBV6-1 | TRBD1 | CASSQTVTGGTGELFF | TGTGCCAGCAGTCAAACAGTAACAGGGGGCACCGGGGAGCTGTTTTTT
few | TRBJ2-6 | TRBV5-5 | NA | CASTPILAGANVLTF | TGTGCCAGCACCCCTATCTTGGCTGGGGCCAACGTCCTGACTTTC
many | TRBJ2-5 | TRBV28 | NA | CASSSRAVVETQYF | TGTGCCAGCAGTTCCAGGGCGGTAGTAGAGACCCAGTACTTC
many | TRBJ1-1 | TRBV30 | TRBD1 | CAWSADRSTEAFF | TGTGCCTGGAGTGCGGACAGGTCCACTGAAGCTTTCTTT
many | TRBJ2-1 | TRBV29-1 | TRBD2 | CSVGGSAGLKNEQFF | TGCAGCGTTGGTGGATCAGCGGGACTAAAGAATGAGCAGTTCTTC
NA | TRBJ1-4 | TRBV4-2 | NA | CASSQDEGGEKLFF | TGTGCCAGCAGCCAAGATGAAGGAGGGGAAAAACTGTTTTTT
many | TRBJ1-1 | TRBV7-9 | NA | CASSSGQPEAFF | TGTGCCAGCAGCTCCGGACAGCCTGAAGCTTTCTTT
many | TRBJ2-3 | TRBV6-1 | TRBD2 | CASSDRTSGKRDTQYF | TGTGCCAGCAGTGACCGGACTAGCGGGAAAAGGGATACGCAGTATTTT
many | TRBJ2-5 | TRBV20-1 | NA | CSAPQRAGVETQYF | TGCAGTGCTCCCCAAAGGGCAGGGGTGGAGACCCAGTACTTC
many | TRBJ2-5 | TRBV7-9 | NA | CASSPAANQETQYF | TGTGCCAGCAGCCCTGCAGCCAACCAAGAGACCCAGTACTTC
many | TRBJ2-1 | TRBV7-9 | NA | CASSFLRTYNEQFF | TGTGCCAGCAGCTTCTTAAGGACCTACAATGAGCAGTTCTTC
many | TRBJ1-1 | TRBV7-9 | TRBD1 | CASSPRQGTGTEAFF | TGTGCCAGCAGCCCACGCCAGGGGACAGGCACTGAAGCTTTCTTT
many | TRBJ2-2 | TRBV27 | NA | CASSQQVRAGELFF | TGTGCCAGCAGTCAACAGGTCCGTGCTGGGGAGCTGTTTTTT
few | TRBJ2-7 | TRBV12-3/TRBV12-4 | NA | CASSFGGEAYEQYF | TGTGCCAGCAGTTTTGGGGGAGAGGCTTACGAGCAGTACTTC
few | TRBJ2-5 | TRBV9 | NA | CASSVNQGETQYF | TGTGCCAGCAGCGTTAATCAGGGGGAGACCCAGTACTTC
many | TRBJ2-6 | TRBV11-2 | TRBD2 | CASRRTSGRAGGANVLTF | TGTGCCAGCAGGCGGACTAGCGGGAGGGCTGGGGGGGCCAACGTCCTGACTTTC
few | TRBJ2-2 | TRBV9 | TRBD2 | CASSVGLAERAGELFF | TGTGCCAGCAGCGTAGGACTAGCGGAACGTGCCGGGGAGCTGTTTTTT
many | TRBJ2-1 | TRBV5-1 | TRBD2 | CASSLDLAGDNEQFF | TGCGCCAGCAGCTTGGATTTAGCGGGCGACAATGAGCAGTTCTTC